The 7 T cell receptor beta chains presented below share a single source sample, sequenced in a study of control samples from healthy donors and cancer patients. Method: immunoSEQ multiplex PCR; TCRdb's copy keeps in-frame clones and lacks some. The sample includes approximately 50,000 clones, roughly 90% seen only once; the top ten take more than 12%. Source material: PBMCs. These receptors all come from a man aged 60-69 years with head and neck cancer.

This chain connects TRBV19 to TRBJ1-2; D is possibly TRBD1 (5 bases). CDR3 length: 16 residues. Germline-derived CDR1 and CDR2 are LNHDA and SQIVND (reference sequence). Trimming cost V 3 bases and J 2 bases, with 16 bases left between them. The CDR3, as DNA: TGTGCCAGTAGTATGGGGCTCAGGGAAGTGAACTATGGCTACACCTTC. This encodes CASSMGLREVNYGYTF.

CDR3: CASSYSGQPRSEQYF. CDR3 nucleotides: TGTGCCAGCAGTTACTCGGGGCAGCCAAGGAGCGAGCAGTACTTC. This rearrangement joins TRBV6-5 to TRBJ2-7; TRBD1 might be the D (5 bases). Germline V CDR1 and CDR2: MNHEY, SVGAGI. V lost 0 bases to trimming and J lost 6 bases, with 15 bases between them. CDR3 length: 15 residues.

This CDR3 is CASSESVSYNEQFF. The DNA of the CDR3 is TGCGCCAGCAGTGAGTCTGTTTCCTACAATGAGCAGTTCTTC. The genes are TRBV10-1 and TRBJ2-1, with D hard to call. Germline CDR1 is WNHNN and CDR2 is SYGVQD (reference sequence). V gave up 0 bases and J gave up 1 base, with 4 bases separating them. The CDR3 is 14 amino acids.

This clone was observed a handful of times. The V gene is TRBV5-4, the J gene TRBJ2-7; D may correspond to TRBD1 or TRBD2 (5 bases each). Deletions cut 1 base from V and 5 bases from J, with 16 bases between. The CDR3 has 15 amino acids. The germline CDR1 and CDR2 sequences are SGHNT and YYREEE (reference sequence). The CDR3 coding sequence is TGTGCCAGCAGCTTGATCCCAGGGAGATCGGACGAGCAGTACTTC. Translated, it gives CASSLIPGRSDEQYF.

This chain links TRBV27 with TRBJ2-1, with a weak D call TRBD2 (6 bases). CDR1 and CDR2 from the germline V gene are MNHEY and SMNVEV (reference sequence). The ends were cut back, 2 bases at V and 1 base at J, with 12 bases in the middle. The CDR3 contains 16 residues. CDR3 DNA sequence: TGTGCCAGCAGTTTAGGAGGGACGGGGTCCTACAATGAGCAGTTCTTC. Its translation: CASSLGGTGSYNEQFF.

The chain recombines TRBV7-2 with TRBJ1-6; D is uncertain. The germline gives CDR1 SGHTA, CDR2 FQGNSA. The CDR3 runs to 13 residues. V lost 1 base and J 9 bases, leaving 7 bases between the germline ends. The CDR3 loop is CASSLGDSSPLHF. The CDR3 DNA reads TGTGCCAGCAGCTTAGGCGATAGTTCACCCCTCCACTTT.

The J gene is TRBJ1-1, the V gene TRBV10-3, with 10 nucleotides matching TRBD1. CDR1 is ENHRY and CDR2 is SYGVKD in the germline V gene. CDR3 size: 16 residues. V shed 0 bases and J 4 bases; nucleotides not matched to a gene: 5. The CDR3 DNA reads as TGTGCCATCAGTGAGTCGAAGACAGGGGGCGGCACTGAAGCTTTCTTT. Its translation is CAISESKTGGGTEAFF.